This T cell receptor beta chain was sequenced in a study of cytomegalovirus exposure and HLA in healthy donors. Primers: 60 Vbeta forward and 13 Jbeta reverse. Assay used: immunoSEQ multiplex PCR; TCRdb lists only in-frame clones, some missing. The sample consists of 150,000 to 200,000 clones, 78% of them appearing once. As for this clone: Its antigen is unidentified.

Points from the study as a whole: Sequences of the TCR beta chain were said to predict the HLA-A and HLA-B alleles of most subjects accurately. An analysis done earlier found most TCR beta V segments productive about 87% or about 30% of the time.

This CDR3 is built from 15 residues. V dropped 5 bases and J dropped 8; count of bases not matched to a gene: 12. CDR1 and CDR2 from the germline V gene are MNHEY and SVGAGI. Sequenced: PBMCs. The rearrangement joins TRBV6-5 to TRBJ1-2; 9 nucleotides agree with TRBD1. The source of this sequence is a woman aged 25 to 45 in good health and CMV-seropositive. Here the CDR3 DNA reads TGTGCCAGCAGTCAGACAGGGGGAAACCTATACGGCTACACCTTC. Protein sequence: CASSQTGGNLYGYTF.